Each of the 11 T cell receptor beta chains below was sequenced from the same sample in a study of OX40 agonist ivuxolimab in advanced cancers. The protocol was immunoSEQ multiplex PCR, while the TCRdb copy is restricted to in-frame clones and leaves out a portion. The profile shows some 60,000 clones, roughly 80% of them singletons. Sequencing used CD4+ or CD8+ T cells sorted from blood, obtained in a trial of the OX40 agonist ivuxolimab. All receptors come from an adult with an advanced solid tumor such as melanoma, head and neck, liver or kidney cancer.

The chain couples TRBV6-5 to TRBJ1-2; no definite D call. CDR1 is MNHEY, CDR2 SVGAGI, per germline. The CDR3 is 13 residues long. The V and J ends lost 4 bases and 4 bases respectively, with 10 bases between them. For the CDR3, the DNA is TGTGCCAGCAGTTCGAACGGCCTCTATGGCTACACCTTC. As protein: CASSSNGLYGYTF.

The CDR3 here is CASSLAGFNEQFF. The CDR3 bases are TGTGCCAGCAGTCTAGCGGGCTTCAATGAGCAGTTCTTC. This chain joins TRBV7-6 and TRBJ2-1; 8 bases fit TRBD2. Germline CDR1 is SGHVS and CDR2 is FNYEAQ. Trimming cost V 6 bases and J 6 bases; bases outside gene matches: 4. The CDR3 is 13 amino acids.

This chain uses TRBV7-8 with TRBJ2-1; 9 bases align to TRBD2. Trimming removed 5 bases from V and 7 bases from J; junction bases left unmatched: 12. There are 16 residues in the CDR3. CDR1 is SGHVS and CDR2 is FQNEAQ in the germline V gene. In nucleotides, the CDR3 is TGTGCCAGCAGCCGAGGGGTTGCTAGCGGGATTAATGAGCAGTTCTTC. Protein sequence: CASSRGVASGINEQFF.

The genes are TRBV5-8 and TRBJ2-1; 12 nucleotides align to TRBD2. The trim removed 4 bases at V and 6 bases at J, leaving 5 bases unmatched. CDR3 size: 15 residues. Germline loops: CDR1 SGHTS, CDR2 YDEGEE. CDR3 bases: TGTGCCAGCAGCGCCGGGACTAGCGGGTTCAATGAGCAGTTCTTC. This gives the protein CASSAGTSGFNEQFF. Variable domain in full (rest from reference TRBV5-8 and TRBJ2-1): EAGVTQSPTHLIKTRGQQATLRCSPISGHTSVYWYQQALGLGLQFLLWYDEGEERNRGNFPPRFSGRQFPNYSSELNVNALELEDSALYLCASSAGTSGFNEQFFGPGTRLTVL.

CDR3 protein: CASRSTYRYEQYV. CDR3 coding DNA: TGCGCCAGCAGATCCACTTACAGGTACGAGCAGTACGTC. The chain links TRBV23-1 to TRBJ2-7, with D possibly matching TRBD1 (5 bases). TRBV23-1 counts as an open reading frame of uncertain function. V shed 6 bases and J shed 4 bases, with 13 bases lying between them. CDR3 length: 13 amino acids.

As to this clone: The junction differs from germline at one of its ends, possibly a read error. CDR3 nucleotide sequence: TGTGCTAGCAGCTCCTCTAGGCTAGGTGCGGAGACCCAGTACTTC. Protein product: CASSSSRLGAETQYF. The chain combines TRBV7-7 with TRBJ2-5; D remains ambiguous. The CDR3 is 15 residues long. Per germline, CDR1 SSHAT and CDR2 FNYEAQ (reference sequence).

The genes are TRBV4-2 and TRBJ1-2; the D is unclear. The V end lost 0 bases, the J end lost 8 bases, and 16 bases lay between the germline ends. In germline, CDR1 is LGHNA, CDR2 YNFKEQ. The CDR3 has 15 residues. The CDR3 region has the DNA TGTGCCAGCAGCCAAGATGTGCAACTCCGCGGCGGCTACACCTTC. Its translation: CASSQDVQLRGGYTF.

The chain links TRBV2 to TRBJ2-5; TRBD1 is a possible D gene (5 bases). CDR3 length: 13 residues. From germline, CDR1 is SNHLY and CDR2 FYNNEI. Trimming stripped 4 bases from V and 4 bases from J, with 10 bases between. CDR3 bases: TGTGCCAGCAGTGCTACCGACAGAGAGACCCAGTACTTC. This encodes CASSATDRETQYF.

This chain uses TRBV27 with TRBJ2-5; the D call may be TRBD1 or TRBD2 (5 bases each). The end of the DNA aligns better with TRBJ2-7, so the J call may be wrong. The germline V gene encodes CDR1 MNHEY and CDR2 SMNVEV (reference sequence). This CDR3 is built from 14 residues. In DNA, the CDR3 is TGTGCCAGCACCGCCTCGGGACGACGGAACGAGCAGTACTTC. This translates into CASTASGRRNEQYF.

V usage is TRBV18 and J usage is TRBJ2-3, with D tentatively TRBD1 or TRBD2 (5 bases each). V lost 4 bases and J 2 bases, leaving 16 bases between the germline ends. Germline loops: CDR1 KGHSH, CDR2 LQKENI. CDR3 length equals 16 residues. The CDR3 region is CASSREGSGNTDTQYF. The CDR3 nucleotides read TGTGCCAGCTCACGAGAGGGGTCGGGCAACACAGATACGCAGTATTTT.

The V gene is TRBV29-1, the J gene TRBJ2-2; a possible D gene is TRBD2 (7 bases). Germline CDR1 and CDR2: SQVTM and ANQGSEA. There are 15 residues in the CDR3. Between the trimmed V and J ends, which lost 6 bases and 3 bases, there was a span of 17 bases. The CDR3 sequence: CSVARGGAYTGELFF. The CDR3 nucleotides are TGCAGCGTGGCAAGAGGGGGGGCCTACACCGGGGAGCTGTTTTTT.